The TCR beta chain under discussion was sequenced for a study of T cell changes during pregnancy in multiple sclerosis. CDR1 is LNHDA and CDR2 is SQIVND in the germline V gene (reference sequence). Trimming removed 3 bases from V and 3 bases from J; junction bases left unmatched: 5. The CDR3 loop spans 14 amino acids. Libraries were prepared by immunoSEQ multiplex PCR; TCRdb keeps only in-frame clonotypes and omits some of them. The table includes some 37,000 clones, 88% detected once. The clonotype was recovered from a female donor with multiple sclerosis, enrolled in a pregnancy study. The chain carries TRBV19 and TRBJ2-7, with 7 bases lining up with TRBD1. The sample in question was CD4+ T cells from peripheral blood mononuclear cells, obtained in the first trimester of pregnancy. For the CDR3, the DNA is TGTGCCAGTAGTATCAAACAGGGGCACTACGAGCAGTACTTC. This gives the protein CASSIKQGHYEQYF.